The clone carrying this T cell receptor beta chain occurred many times. The data stem from a study of T-cell reconstitution after alpha-beta-depleted transplantation in children. This CDR3 is 11 amino acids long. CDR1 DFQATT and CDR2 SNEGSKA come from the germline V gene (reference sequence). V dropped 4 bases and J dropped 11 bases, with 13 bases sitting between them. Molecular barcoding with unique molecular identifiers was used for the TCRbeta library. In TCRdb, the PCR reads were re-called with MiXCR into one record per CDR3 protein. The table shows 100,000 to 120,000 distinct CDR3 sequences, with over 9% occurring only once.

This specimen was PBMCs from the stem cell graft donor, taken from the stem cell graft. The chain combines TRBV20-1 with TRBJ2-3; D might be TRBD2 (6 bases). The receptor's source is a human donor who donated a stem cell graft to a child with acute lymphoblastic leukemia. This chain's CDR3 is CSAKGLEGQYF. CDR3 coding DNA: TGCAGTGCTAAGGGGCTGGAGGGGCAGTATTTT.